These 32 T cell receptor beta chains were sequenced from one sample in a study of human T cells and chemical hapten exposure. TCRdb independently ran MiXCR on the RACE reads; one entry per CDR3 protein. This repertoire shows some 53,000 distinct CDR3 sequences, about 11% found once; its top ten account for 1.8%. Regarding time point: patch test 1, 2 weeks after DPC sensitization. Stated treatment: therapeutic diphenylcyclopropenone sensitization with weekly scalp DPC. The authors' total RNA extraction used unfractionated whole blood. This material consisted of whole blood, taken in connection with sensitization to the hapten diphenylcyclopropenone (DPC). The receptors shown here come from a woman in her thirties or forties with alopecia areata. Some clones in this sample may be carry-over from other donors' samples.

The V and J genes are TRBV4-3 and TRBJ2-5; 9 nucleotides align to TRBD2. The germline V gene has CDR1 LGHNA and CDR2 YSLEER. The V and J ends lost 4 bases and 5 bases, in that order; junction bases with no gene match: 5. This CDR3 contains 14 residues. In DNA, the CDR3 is TGCGCCAGCAGCCCGGGGACTAGCTGGGAGACCCAGTACTTC. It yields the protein CASSPGTSWETQYF.

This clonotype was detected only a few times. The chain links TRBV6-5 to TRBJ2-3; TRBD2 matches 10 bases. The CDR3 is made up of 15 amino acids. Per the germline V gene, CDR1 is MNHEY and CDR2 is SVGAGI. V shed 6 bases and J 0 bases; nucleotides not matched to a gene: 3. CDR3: CASSLAGESTDTQYF. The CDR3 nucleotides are TGTGCCAGCAGCCTAGCGGGAGAGAGCACAGATACGCAGTATTTT.

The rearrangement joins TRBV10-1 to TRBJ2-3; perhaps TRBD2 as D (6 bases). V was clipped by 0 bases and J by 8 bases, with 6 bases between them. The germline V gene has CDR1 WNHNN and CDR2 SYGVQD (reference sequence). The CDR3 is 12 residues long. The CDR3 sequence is CASSESGGTQYF. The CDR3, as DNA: TGCGCCAGCAGTGAGTCGGGGGGTACGCAGTATTTT.

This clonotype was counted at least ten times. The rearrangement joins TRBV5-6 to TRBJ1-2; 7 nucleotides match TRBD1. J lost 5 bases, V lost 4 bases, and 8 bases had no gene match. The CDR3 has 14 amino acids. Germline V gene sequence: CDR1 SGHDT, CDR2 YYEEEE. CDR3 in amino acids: CASSKRDRRYGYTF. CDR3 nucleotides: TGTGCCAGCAGCAAGCGGGACAGACGATATGGCTACACCTTC.

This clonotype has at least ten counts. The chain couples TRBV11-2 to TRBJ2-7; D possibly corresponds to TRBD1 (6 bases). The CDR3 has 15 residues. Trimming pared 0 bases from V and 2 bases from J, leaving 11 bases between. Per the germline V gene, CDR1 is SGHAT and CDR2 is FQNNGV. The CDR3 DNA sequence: TGTGCCAGCAGCTTAGAAAGGACAGCAACCTACGAGCAGTACTTC. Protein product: CASSLERTATYEQYF.

DNA for the CDR3: TGTGCCAGCAGCTTAAGGTGGATTAGGGCTAATTCACCCCTCCACTTT. This gives the protein CASSLRWIRANSPLHF. The V and J genes are TRBV7-2 and TRBJ1-6; D remains ambiguous. V was cut by 2 bases and J by 6 bases, with 14 bases left in between. This CDR3 region has 16 residues. CDR1 is SGHTA and CDR2 is FQGNSA in the germline V gene. Variable domain in full (rest from reference TRBV7-2 and TRBJ1-6): GAGVSQSPSNKVTEKGKDVELRCDPISGHTALYWYRQSLGQGLEFLIYFQGNSAPDKSGLPSDRFSAERTGGSVSTLTIQRTQQEDSAVYLCASSLRWIRANSPLHFGNGTRLTVT.

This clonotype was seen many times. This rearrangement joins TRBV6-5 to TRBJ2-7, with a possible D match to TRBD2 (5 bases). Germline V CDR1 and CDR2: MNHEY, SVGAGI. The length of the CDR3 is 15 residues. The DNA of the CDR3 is TGTAGCGCGGGTAGCCTAATGGTAGGAGGCTACGAGCAGTACTTC. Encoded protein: CSAGSLMVGGYEQYF.

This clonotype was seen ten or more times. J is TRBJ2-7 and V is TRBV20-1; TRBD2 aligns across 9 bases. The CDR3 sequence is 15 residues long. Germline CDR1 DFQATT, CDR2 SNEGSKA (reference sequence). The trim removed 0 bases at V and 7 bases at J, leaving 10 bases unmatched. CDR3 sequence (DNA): TGCAGTGCTAGAGATGGCCTTGGGACTAGCAAAGAGCAGTACTTC. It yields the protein CSARDGLGTSKEQYF.

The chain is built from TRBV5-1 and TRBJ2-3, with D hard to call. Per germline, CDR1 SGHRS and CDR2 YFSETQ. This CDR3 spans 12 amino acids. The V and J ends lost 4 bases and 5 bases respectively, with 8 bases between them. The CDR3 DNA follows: TGCGCCAGCAGCCCTAATAGAGATACGCAGTATTTT. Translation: CASSPNRDTQYF.

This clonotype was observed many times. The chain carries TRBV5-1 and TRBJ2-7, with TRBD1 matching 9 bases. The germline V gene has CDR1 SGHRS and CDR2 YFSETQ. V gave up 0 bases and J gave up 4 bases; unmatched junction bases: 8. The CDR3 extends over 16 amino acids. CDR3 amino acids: CASSLGPGQGTYEQYF. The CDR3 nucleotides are TGCGCCAGCAGCTTGGGACCGGGACAGGGAACATACGAGCAGTACTTC.

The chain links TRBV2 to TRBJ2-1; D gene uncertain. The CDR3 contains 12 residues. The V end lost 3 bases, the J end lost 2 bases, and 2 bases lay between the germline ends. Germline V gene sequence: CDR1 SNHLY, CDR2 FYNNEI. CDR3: CASSDTYNEQFF. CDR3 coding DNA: TGTGCCAGCAGTGACACCTACAATGAGCAGTTCTTC.

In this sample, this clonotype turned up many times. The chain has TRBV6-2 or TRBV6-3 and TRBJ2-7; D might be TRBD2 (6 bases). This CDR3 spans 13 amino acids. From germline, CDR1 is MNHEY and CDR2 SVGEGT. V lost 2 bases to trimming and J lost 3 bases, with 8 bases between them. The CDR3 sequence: CASSYVGSYEQYF. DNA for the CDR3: TGTGCCAGCAGTTACGTCGGGAGCTACGAGCAGTACTTC.

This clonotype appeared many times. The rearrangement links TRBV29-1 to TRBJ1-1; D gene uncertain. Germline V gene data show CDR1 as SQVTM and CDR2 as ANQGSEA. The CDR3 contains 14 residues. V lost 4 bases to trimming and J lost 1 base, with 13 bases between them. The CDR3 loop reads CSVVPRQTNTEAFF. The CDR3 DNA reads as TGCAGCGTTGTCCCCCGGCAAACGAACACTGAAGCTTTCTTT.

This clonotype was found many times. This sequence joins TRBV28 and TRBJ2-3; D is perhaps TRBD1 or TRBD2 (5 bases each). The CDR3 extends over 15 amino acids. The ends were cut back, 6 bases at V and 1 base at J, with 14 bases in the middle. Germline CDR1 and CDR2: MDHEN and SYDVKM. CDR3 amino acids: CASSPGRIRTDTQYF. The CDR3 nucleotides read TGTGCCAGCAGCCCGGGACGGATCCGCACAGATACGCAGTATTTT.

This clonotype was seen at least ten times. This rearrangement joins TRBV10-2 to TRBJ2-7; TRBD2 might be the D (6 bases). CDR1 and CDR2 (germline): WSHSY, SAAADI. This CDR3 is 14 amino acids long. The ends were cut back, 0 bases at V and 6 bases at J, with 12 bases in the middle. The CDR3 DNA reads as TGCGCCAGCAGTGAGTCGGAGGGGCAGCGCGAGCAGTACTTC. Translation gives CASSESEGQREQYF.

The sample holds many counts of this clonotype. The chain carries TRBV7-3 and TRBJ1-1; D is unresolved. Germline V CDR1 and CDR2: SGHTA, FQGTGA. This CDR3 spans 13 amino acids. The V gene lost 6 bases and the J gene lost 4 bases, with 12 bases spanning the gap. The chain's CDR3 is CASSSMRGTEAFF. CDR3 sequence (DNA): TGTGCCAGCAGTTCCATGCGGGGCACTGAAGCTTTCTTT. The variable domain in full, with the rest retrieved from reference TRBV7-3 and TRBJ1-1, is GAGVSQTPSNKVTEKGKYVELRCDPISGHTALYWYRQSLGQGPEFLIYFQGTGAADDSGLPNDRFFAVRPEGSVSTLKIQRTERGDSAVYLCASSSMRGTEAFFGQGTRLTVV.

The DNA of the CDR3 is TGTGCCAGCAGTACGGGACCAGTCGGGGAGCTGTTTTTT. It yields the protein CASSTGPVGELFF. The chain carries TRBV6-2 or TRBV6-3 and TRBJ2-2; D might be TRBD1 or TRBD2, each matching 5 bases. Germline loops: CDR1 MNHEY, CDR2 SVGEGT. There are 13 residues in the CDR3. With 5 bases removed from V and 7 bases from J, the gap between germline ends came to 11 bases.

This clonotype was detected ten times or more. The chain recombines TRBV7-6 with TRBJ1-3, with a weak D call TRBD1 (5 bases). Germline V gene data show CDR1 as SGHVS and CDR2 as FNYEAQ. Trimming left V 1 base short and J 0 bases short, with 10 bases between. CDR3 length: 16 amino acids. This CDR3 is CASSLGGGHSGNTIYF. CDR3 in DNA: TGTGCCAGCAGCTTAGGTGGCGGACACTCTGGAAACACCATATATTTT.

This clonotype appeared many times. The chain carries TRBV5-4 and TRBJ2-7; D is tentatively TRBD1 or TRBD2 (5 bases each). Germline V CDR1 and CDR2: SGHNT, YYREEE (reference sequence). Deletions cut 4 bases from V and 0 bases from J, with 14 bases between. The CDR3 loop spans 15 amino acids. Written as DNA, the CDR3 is TGTGCCAGCAGCCCCGGGACCGGAAGCTCCTACGAGCAGTACTTC. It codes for CASSPGTGSSYEQYF.

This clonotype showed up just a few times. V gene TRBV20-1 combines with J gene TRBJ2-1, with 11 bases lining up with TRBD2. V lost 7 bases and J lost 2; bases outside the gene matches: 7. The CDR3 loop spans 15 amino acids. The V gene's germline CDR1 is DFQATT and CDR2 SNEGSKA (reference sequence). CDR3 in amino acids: CSVPLSGRAYNEQFF. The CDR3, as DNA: TGCAGTGTTCCCCTTAGCGGGAGGGCCTACAATGAGCAGTTCTTC.

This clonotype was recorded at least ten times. The CDR3, as DNA: TGTGCCAGCTCACCACGGTCCTCCGGGAGCTCTGGAAACACCATATATTTT. It translates to CASSPRSSGSSGNTIYF. V is TRBV18 and J is TRBJ1-3; D gene unclear. In germline, CDR1 is KGHSH, CDR2 LQKENI. This CDR3 has 17 amino acids. V lost 1 base to trimming and J lost 0 bases, with 13 bases between them.

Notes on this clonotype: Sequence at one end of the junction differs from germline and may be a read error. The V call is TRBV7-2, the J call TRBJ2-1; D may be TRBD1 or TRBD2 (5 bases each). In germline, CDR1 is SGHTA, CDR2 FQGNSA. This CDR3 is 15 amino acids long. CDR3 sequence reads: CANSAGPGREGEQFF. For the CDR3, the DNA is TGTGCCAACAGCGCTGGTCCGGGTCGTGAGGGGGAGCAGTTCTTC.

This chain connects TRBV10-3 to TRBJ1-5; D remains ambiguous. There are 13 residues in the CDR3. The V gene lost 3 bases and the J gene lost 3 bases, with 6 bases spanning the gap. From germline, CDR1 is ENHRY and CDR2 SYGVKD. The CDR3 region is CAISEMFNQPQHF. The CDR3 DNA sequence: TGTGCCATCAGTGAAATGTTCAATCAGCCCCAGCATTTT.

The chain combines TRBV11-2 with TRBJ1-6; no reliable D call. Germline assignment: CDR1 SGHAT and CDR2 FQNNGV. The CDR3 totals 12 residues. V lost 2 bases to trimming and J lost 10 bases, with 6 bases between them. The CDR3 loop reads CASSLPGSPLHF. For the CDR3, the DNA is TGTGCCAGCAGCTTACCGGGGTCACCCCTCCACTTT.

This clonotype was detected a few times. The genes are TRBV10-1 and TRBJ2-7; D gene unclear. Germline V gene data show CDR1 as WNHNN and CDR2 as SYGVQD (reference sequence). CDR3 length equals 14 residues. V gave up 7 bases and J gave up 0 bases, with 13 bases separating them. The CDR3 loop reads CASISTLSSYEQYF. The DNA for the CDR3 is TGCGCCAGCATCTCGACCCTGAGCTCCTACGAGCAGTACTTC.

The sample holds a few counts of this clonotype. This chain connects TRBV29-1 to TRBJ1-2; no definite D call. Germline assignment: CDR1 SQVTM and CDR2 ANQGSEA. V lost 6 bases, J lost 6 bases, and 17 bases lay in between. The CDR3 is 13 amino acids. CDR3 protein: CSVSNTAGHGYTF. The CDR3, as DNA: TGCAGCGTGAGTAATACAGCGGGCCATGGCTACACCTTC.

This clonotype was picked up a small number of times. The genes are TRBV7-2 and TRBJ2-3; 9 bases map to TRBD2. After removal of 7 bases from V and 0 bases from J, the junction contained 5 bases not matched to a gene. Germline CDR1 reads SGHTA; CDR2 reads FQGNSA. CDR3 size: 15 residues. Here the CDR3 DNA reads TGTGCCAGCATCCCGGGACTAGCTAGCACAGATACGCAGTATTTT. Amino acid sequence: CASIPGLASTDTQYF.

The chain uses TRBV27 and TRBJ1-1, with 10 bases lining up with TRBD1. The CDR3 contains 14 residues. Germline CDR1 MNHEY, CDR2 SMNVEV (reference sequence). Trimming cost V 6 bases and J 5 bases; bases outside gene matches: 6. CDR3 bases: TGTGCCAGCAGGATGAGACAGGGGGCTACTGAAGCTTTCTTT. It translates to CASRMRQGATEAFF.

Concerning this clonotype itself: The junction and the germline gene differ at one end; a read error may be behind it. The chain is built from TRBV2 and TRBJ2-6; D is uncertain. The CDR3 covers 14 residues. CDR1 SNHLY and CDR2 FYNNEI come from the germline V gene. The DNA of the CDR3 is TGTGCCAGCATTAGGAGCTCTGGGGTCAACGTCCTGACTTTC. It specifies CASIRSSGVNVLTF.

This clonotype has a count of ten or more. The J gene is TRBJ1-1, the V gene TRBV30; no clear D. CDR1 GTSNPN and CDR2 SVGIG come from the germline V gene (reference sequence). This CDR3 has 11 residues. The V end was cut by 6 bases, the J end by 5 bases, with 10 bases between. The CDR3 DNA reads TGTGCCTGTCTCCCGGCGACTGAAGCTTTCTTT. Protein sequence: CACLPATEAFF.

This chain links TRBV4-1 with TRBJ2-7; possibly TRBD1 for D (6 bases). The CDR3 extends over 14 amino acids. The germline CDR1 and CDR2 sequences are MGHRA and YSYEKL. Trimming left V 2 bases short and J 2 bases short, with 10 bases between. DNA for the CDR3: TGCGCCAGCAGCCAACTTGACAGGACCTACGAGCAGTACTTC. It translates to CASSQLDRTYEQYF.

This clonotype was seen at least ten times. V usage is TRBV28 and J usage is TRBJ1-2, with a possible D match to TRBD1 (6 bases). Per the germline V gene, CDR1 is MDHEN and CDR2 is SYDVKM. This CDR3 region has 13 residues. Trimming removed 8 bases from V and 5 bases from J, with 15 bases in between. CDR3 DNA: TGTGCCAGCTTTCGGACAGACCCTTATGGCTACACCTTC. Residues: CASFRTDPYGYTF.